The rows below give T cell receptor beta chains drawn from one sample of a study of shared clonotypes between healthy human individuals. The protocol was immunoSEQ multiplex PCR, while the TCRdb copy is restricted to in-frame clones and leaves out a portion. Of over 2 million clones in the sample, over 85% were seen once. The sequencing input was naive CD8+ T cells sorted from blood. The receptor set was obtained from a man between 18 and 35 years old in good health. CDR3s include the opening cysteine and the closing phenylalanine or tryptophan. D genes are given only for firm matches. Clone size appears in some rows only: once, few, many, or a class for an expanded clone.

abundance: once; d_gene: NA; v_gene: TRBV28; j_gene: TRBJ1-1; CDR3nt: TGTGCCACTACGGGACGCACGAACACTGAAGCTTTCTTT; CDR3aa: CATTGRTNTEAFF
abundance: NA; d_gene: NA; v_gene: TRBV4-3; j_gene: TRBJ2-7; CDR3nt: TGCGCCAGCAGCCAGGCCGGTTTAAGTGGAGAGCAGTACTTC; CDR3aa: CASSQAGLSGEQYF
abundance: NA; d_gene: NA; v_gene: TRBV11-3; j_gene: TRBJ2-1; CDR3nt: TGTGCCAGCAGCTTAGTCTCCACAGAACCTTACAATGAGCAGTTCTTC; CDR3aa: CASSLVSTEPYNEQFF
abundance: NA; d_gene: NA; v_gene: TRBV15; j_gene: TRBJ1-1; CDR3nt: TGTGCCACCAGCAGAGACGGGGGTCCGAGCACTGAAGCTTTCTTT; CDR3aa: CATSRDGGPSTEAFF
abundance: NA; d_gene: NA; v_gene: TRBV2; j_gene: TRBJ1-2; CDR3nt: TGTGCCAGCAGTGGAGGGGAGTTTTATGGCTACACCTTC; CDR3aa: CASSGGEFYGYTF
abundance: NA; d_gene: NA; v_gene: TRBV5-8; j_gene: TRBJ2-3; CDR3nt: TGTGCCAGCAGCTTGGAGTTGCTGTCTAGCACAGATACGCAGTATTTT; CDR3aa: CASSLELLSSTDTQYF
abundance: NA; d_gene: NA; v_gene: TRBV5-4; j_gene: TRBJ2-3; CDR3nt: TGTGCCAGCAGCTTCGGGGGCCCAGATACGCAGTATTTT; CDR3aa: CASSFGGPDTQYF
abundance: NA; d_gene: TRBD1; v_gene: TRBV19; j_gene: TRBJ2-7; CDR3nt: TGTGCCAGTAGTCCCGCGCCGGGACAGACCTACGAGCAGTACTTC; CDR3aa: CASSPAPGQTYEQYF
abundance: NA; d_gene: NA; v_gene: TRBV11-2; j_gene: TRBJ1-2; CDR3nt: TGTGCCAGCAGCTCCGGGGTTGGGGGCAAGGTTGGCTACACCTTC; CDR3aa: CASSSGVGGKVGYTF
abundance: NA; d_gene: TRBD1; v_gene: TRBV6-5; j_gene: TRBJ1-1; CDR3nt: TGTGCCAGCAGTCCCCGGACAGGGCAGAGGACTGAAGCTTTCTTT; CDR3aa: CASSPRTGQRTEAFF
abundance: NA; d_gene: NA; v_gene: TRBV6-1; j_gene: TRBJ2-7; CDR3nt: TGTGCCAGCAGTGGGTACTCCCAGCACTACGAGCAGTACTTC; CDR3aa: CASSGYSQHYEQYF
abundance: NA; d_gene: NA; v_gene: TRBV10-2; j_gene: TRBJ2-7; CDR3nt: TGCGCCAGCAGTGAGGGTAGGAGCACCTACGAGCAGTACTTC; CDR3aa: CASSEGRSTYEQYF
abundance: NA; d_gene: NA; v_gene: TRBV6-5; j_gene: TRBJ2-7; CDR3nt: TGTGCCAGCAGTTACTCAGGGGAGTCCTACGAGCAGTACTTC; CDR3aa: CASSYSGESYEQYF
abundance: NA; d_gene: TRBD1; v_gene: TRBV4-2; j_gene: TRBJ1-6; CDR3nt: TGTGCCAGCAGCCAAAACACCGGGACAGGGTATAATTCACCCCTCCACTTT; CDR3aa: CASSQNTGTGYNSPLHF
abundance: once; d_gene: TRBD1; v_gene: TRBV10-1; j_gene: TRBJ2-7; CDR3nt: TGCGCCAGCAGTGAGGGACAGGGTGAAGAGCAGTACTTC; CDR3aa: CASSEGQGEEQYF
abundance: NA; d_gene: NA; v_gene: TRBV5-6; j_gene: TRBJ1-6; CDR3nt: TGTGCCAGCAGCTTGGCAGGGAACTCACCCCTCCACTTT; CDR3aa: CASSLAGNSPLHF
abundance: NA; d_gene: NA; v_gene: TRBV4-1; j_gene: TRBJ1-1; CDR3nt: TGCGCCAGCAGCCAATTCCCGGGACGGGGGGACACTGAAGCTTTCTTT; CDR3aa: CASSQFPGRGDTEAFF
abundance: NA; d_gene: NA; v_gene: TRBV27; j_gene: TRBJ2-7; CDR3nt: TGTGCCAGCAGTCGTGGTGCACTTAACTCCTACGAGCAGTACTTC; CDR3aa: CASSRGALNSYEQYF
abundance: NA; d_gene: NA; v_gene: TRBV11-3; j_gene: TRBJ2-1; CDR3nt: TGTGCCAGCAGCTTAGATCCCCCCTCCGGGACAACGTACAATGAGCAGTTCTTC; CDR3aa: CASSLDPPSGTTYNEQFF
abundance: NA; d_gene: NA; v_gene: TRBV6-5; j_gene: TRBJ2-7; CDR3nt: TGTGCCAGCAGCCCCCAGGGATGGTCCTACGAGCAGTACTTC; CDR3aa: CASSPQGWSYEQYF
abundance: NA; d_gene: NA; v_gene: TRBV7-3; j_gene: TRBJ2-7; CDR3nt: TGTGCCAGCAGCGACCCAGGGTACGAGCAGTACTTC; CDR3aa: CASSDPGYEQYF
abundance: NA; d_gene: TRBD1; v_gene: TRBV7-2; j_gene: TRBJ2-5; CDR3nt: TGTGCCAGCAGCCCATCGAGGGACAGCCAAGAGACCCAGTACTTC; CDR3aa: CASSPSRDSQETQYF